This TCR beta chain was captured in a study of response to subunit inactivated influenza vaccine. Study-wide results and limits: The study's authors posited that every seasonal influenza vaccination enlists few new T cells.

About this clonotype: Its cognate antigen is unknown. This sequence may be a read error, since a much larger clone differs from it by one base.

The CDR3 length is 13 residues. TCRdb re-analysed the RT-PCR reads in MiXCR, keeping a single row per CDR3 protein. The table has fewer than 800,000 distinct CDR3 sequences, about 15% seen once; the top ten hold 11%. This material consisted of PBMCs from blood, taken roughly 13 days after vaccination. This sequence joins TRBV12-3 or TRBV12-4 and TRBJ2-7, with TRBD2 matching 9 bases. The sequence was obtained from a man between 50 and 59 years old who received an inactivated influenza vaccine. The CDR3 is CTSSATSGYEQYF. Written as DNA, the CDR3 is TGTACCAGCAGTGCGACTAGCGGCTACGAGCAGTACTTC.